The 29 T cell receptor beta chains reported below all come from one sample, sequenced in a study of tumor-infiltrating lymphocytes in primary liver carcinoma. A constant-region primer primed TCR beta cDNA synthesis from about 530 ng of total RNA. For TCR beta, libraries were produced by three nested multiplex PCR rounds using slightly modified ARM-PCR. TRBV1-TRBV30 forward primers and a C-beta reverse primer were used in the first two PCR rounds, which each ran for around 11 cycles. TCRdb re-called the multiplex PCR reads with MiXCR, one entry per CDR3 protein. Here the sample spans some 110,000 distinct CDR3 sequences, around 64% being singletons. From unsorted bulk tissue weighing roughly 19-32 mg, DNA and RNA were co-extracted. Sequences were obtained from liver tumor tissue from sampling region 3. Noted subset: tumor region T3, left-lateral pole. The receptors were sampled from a woman aged 60-70 years with primary liver carcinoma and hepatitis B virus infection.

Comment on this clonotype: No conserved phenylalanine or tryptophan ends this CDR3, so it is likely a read error. V gene TRBV11-3 combines with J gene TRBJ2-5, with TRBD2 identical over 9 bases. Looked up from germline, CDR1 is SGHNT and CDR2 is YENEEA. The trim removed 3 bases at V and 0 bases at J, leaving 8 bases unmatched. There are 17 residues in the CDR3. The CDR3 sequence: CASSLGLASGNQETQYY. In DNA, the CDR3 is TGTGCCAGCAGCTTGGGGTTAGCTAGCGGGAACCAAGAGACCCAGTACTAC.

This chain links TRBV10-3 with TRBJ1-1, with D possibly matching TRBD1 (5 bases). Trimming cost V 0 bases and J 6 bases, with 20 bases left between them. Germline loops: CDR1 ENHRY, CDR2 SYGVKD. This CDR3 comprises 17 residues. In DNA form, the CDR3 reads TGTGCCATCAGTGAGTCGGACCTCTCAGGGTTAGGAGCTGAAGCTTTCTTT. It encodes CAISESDLSGLGAEAFF.

A note on this clonotype: Since a much larger clone is just one base distant, this may be a read error. The CDR3 carries no conserved terminal phenylalanine or tryptophan, so it likely arises from a read error. The chain joins TRBV7-9 to TRBJ2-1, with no clear D. V lost 3 bases and J lost 6, with 12 bases in between. This CDR3 has 14 amino acids. The germline V gene encodes CDR1 SEHNR and CDR2 FQNEAQ (reference sequence). The CDR3 loop is CASSFVRLTNEQFS. CDR3 bases: TGTGCCAGCAGCTTCGTGCGGCTAACCAATGAGCAGTTCTCC.

This clonotype was found many times. The chain joins TRBV7-8 to TRBJ2-1; D ambiguous. The CDR3 has 14 residues. In germline, CDR1 is SGHVS, CDR2 FQNEAQ. V lost 5 bases and J lost 3, with 11 bases in between. The chain's CDR3 is CASSPLGYYNEQFF. In nucleotides, the CDR3 is TGTGCCAGCAGCCCCCTTGGTTACTACAATGAGCAGTTCTTC.

Comments on this clonotype: The junction departs from the called germline gene at one end, perhaps through a read error. The chain links TRBV12-3 or TRBV12-4 to TRBJ1-2; 7 nucleotides match TRBD1. The CDR3 spans 14 residues. As DNA, the CDR3 is TGTGACAGCACCGCACGAGGCAGGGGGAATGGCTACACCTTC. Translation gives CDSTARGRGNGYTF.

The rearrangement joins TRBV11-2 to TRBJ2-7; D not resolved. The germline V gene encodes CDR1 SGHAT and CDR2 FQNNGV. This CDR3 has 15 amino acids. V was cut by 10 bases and J by 3 bases, with 22 bases left in between. The CDR3 protein is CAISLEWWQVYEQYF. As DNA, the CDR3 is TGTGCCATTAGCTTAGAGTGGTGGCAGGTCTACGAGCAGTACTTC.

Turning to this clonotype: One end of the junction is discordant with germline, which a read error may explain. This chain connects TRBV6-5 to TRBJ2-3; D is perhaps TRBD2 (6 bases). CDR1 is MNHEY and CDR2 is SVGAGI in the germline V gene. This CDR3 is 12 amino acids long. For the CDR3, the DNA is TGTGTCAGCAGTACGACTAGTTTTACGCAGTATTTT. This translates into CVSSTTSFTQYF.

A remark on this clonotype: A read error may explain this, as a much larger clone is one base away. The chain recombines TRBV7-3 with TRBJ1-1; D gene unclear. In germline, CDR1 is SGHTA, CDR2 FQGTGA. Trimming pared 4 bases from V and 5 bases from J, leaving 17 bases between. This CDR3 region has 15 residues. The CDR3 region is CASSSNPGSRTEAFF. CDR3 DNA sequence: TGTGCCAGCAGCTCCAACCCGGGGAGTAGGACTGAAGCTTTCTTT.

As regards this clonotype: A much larger clone lies one base from this, so it may be a read error. This chain links TRBV5-4 with TRBJ1-3; D gene ambiguous. The CDR3 sequence is 14 residues long. Germline V CDR1 and CDR2: SGHNT, YYREEE (reference sequence). The CDR3 loop reads CACSLAAAGNTIYF. Written as DNA, the CDR3 is TGTGCCTGCAGCTTGGCCGCCGCTGGAAACACCATATATTTT.

Regarding this clonotype: A read error may explain this, as a much larger clone is one base away. The chain carries TRBV11-3 and TRBJ2-7; D remains ambiguous. V lost 9 bases to trimming and J lost 4 bases, with 10 bases between them. The CDR3 runs to 11 residues. CDR1 SGHNT and CDR2 YENEEA come from the germline V gene. CDR3 residues: CARRRSYEQYF. CDR3 nucleotide sequence: TGTGCCAGGAGACGGAGTTACGAGCAGTACTTC.

V gene TRBV28 combines with J gene TRBJ2-1, with 7 nucleotides matching TRBD1. The germline V gene has CDR1 MDHEN and CDR2 SYDVKM. The V segment lost 8 bases and the J segment 4 bases; nucleotides outside the gene matches: 8. The CDR3 covers 14 residues. The CDR3 coding sequence is TGTGCCAGCCACAGACAGGGTTTGTACAATGAGCAGTTCTTC. Residues: CASHRQGLYNEQFF. Using reference TRBV28 and TRBJ2-1 for the parts outside the CDR3, the full variable domain is DVKVTQSSRYLVKRTGEKVFLECVQDMDHENMFWYRQDPGLGLRLIYFSYDVKMKEKGDIPEGYSVSREKKERFSLILESASTNQTSMYLCASHRQGLYNEQFFGPGTRLTVL.

As to this clonotype: A much larger clone is a single base away; this may be a read error. This chain links TRBV5-5 with TRBJ2-2; TRBD1 aligns across 10 bases. This CDR3 contains 15 residues. V shed 6 bases and J 7 bases; nucleotides not matched to a gene: 9. CDR1 and CDR2 (germline): SGHKS, YYEKEE (reference sequence). CDR3 sequence reads: CASTPRDRGNGELFF. The DNA of the CDR3 is TGTGCCAGCACCCCCCGGGACAGGGGCAACGGGGAGCTGTTTTTT.

The sample holds one count of this clonotype. The CDR3 carries no conserved terminal phenylalanine or tryptophan, so it likely arises from a read error. The DNA is omitted, as the CDR3 cannot be located on it reliably, and the CDR3 follows TCRdb's listing. The genes are TRBV4-1 and TRBJ2-2; the table's D call TRBD2 went unverified against the DNA. Germline-derived CDR1 and CDR2 are MGHRA and YSYEKL. Termini included, the CDR3 measures 16 amino acids. The CDR3 loop is CASSQGAGGPTGELFL.

The chain is built from TRBV28 and TRBJ2-4, with D tentatively TRBD2 (5 bases). CDR1 is MDHEN, CDR2 SYDVKM, per germline. The length of the CDR3 is 15 residues. V lost 3 bases to trimming and J lost 1 base, with 10 bases between them. DNA for the CDR3: TGTGCCAGCAGTTTGGTCGGGGTGGCCAAAAACATTCAGTACTTC. Translation: CASSLVGVAKNIQYF.

The chain links TRBV19 to TRBJ1-1; possible D gene TRBD1, 5 bases. Per germline, CDR1 LNHDA and CDR2 SQIVND (reference sequence). V lost 5 bases and J lost 8, with 15 bases in between. This CDR3 is built from 13 residues. The CDR3 loop is CASSFSSGSEAFF. CDR3 bases: TGTGCCAGTAGTTTTTCGTCAGGGTCCGAAGCTTTCTTT. The full variable domain, completed using reference TRBV19 and TRBJ1-1, is DGGITQSPKYLFRKEGQNVTLSCEQNLNHDAMYWYRQDPGQGLRLIYYSQIVNDFQKGDIAEGYSVSREKKESFPLTVTSAQKNPTAFYLCASSFSSGSEAFFGQGTRLTVV.

With respect to this clonotype: No conserved phenylalanine or tryptophan is present at the end of the CDR3, so a read error is the likely explanation. Because the CDR3's place on the DNA is in doubt, the DNA is left out and the CDR3 is given as listed by TCRdb. This chain links TRBV11-2 with TRBJ2-1; no DNA check was done on the table's D call, TRBD2. CDR1 is SGHAT and CDR2 is FQNNGV in the germline V gene. Both ends counted, the CDR3 spans 13 residues. The CDR3 reads CASSSYGGPEQLS.

This clonotype was counted ten times or more. The CDR3 here is CASTGGAYEQYF. In DNA, the CDR3 is TGTGCCAGCACCGGAGGGGCCTACGAGCAGTACTTC. The V gene is TRBV6-5, the J gene TRBJ2-7, with D tentatively TRBD2 (6 bases). This CDR3 comprises 12 residues. The germline V and J ends were trimmed by 7 bases and 2 bases, with 9 bases remaining between them. Germline V CDR1 and CDR2: MNHEY, SVGAGI.

A note on this clonotype: An end of the junction does not agree with germline; a read error may underlie this. The J gene is TRBJ2-7, the V gene TRBV6-1; 10 bases fit TRBD1. Per the germline V gene, CDR1 is MNHNS and CDR2 is SASEGT. The CDR3 runs to 16 residues. CDR3 DNA: TGTGCCAGTAGTGAGGAGGACAGGGGGGCTACCTGCGAGCAGTACTTC. It yields the protein CASSEEDRGATCEQYF.

This clonotype appeared once. It may be a read error: a sequence one base away is much more abundant. V and J are TRBV1 and TRBJ2-2; the D call in the table, TRBD2, was not verified against the DNA. TRBV1 is a pseudogene locus. This CDR3 has 17 amino acids. The DNA of the CDR3 is TGCACCAGCAGCCGAGCACGCCTAGCCTCGAACACCGGGGAGCTGTTTTTT. Its protein product is CTSSRARLASNTGELFF.

Comment on this clonotype: This may be a read error, as it is one base from a much larger clone. This chain links TRBV12-3 or TRBV12-4 with TRBJ2-2; no clear D gene. This CDR3 comprises 15 residues. The CDR3 is CANSIRAKDTGELFF. CDR3 DNA: TGTGCCAACAGTATCCGGGCCAAAGACACCGGGGAGCTGTTTTTT.

Remarks on this clonotype: At one boundary the junction diverges from the germline segment, which might be a read error. The V call is TRBV11-3, the J call TRBJ2-1; tentative D call: TRBD2 (7 bases). There are 17 residues in the CDR3. CDR1 is SGHNT, CDR2 YENEEA, per germline. The chain's CDR3 is CASSSRGARTMNNEQLF. The CDR3 bases are TGTGCCAGCAGCTCCCGGGGGGCGCGGACCATGAACAATGAGCAGCTCTTC. Complete variable domain (other parts from reference TRBV11-3 and TRBJ2-1): EAGVVQSPRYKIIEKKQPVAFWCNPISGHNTLYWYLQNLGQGPELLIRYENEEAVDDSQLPKDRFSAERLKGVDSTLKIQPAELGDSAVYLCASSSRGARTMNNEQLFGPGTRLTVL.

As regards this clonotype: Because the CDR3 is missing its conserved closing phenylalanine or tryptophan, this is likely a read error. The DNA is left out, because the CDR3 cannot be placed on it with certainty; the CDR3 is given as TCRdb lists it. This chain joins TRBV11-2 and TRBJ1-5; the D segment call TRBD1 is taken from the table without a DNA check. Germline V CDR1 and CDR2: SGHAT, FQNNGV. The CDR3 comprises 15 residues, both ends counted. CDR3 amino acids: CASSPRDVSIQPQRI.

The sample holds many counts of this clonotype. The gene calls are TRBV12-3 or TRBV12-4 and TRBJ2-7, with 8 bases matching TRBD1. The CDR3 has 14 amino acids. Unmatched junction bases numbered 8, after V lost 1 base and J lost 9 bases. The CDR3, as DNA: TGTGCCAGCAGTTTAGGGGGGACAGGCGTTGGGCAGTACTTC. It yields the protein CASSLGGTGVGQYF.

This clonotype was seen a few times. Possible read error: a much larger clone is one base away. Because it lacks the conserved phenylalanine or tryptophan at the end, this CDR3 is likely a read error. Here the CDR3 DNA reads TGTGCCATCAGTCAGGACGCGGCATCCTACAATGAGCAGTTCCTC. Amino acids: CAISQDAASYNEQFL. The genes are TRBV10-3 and TRBJ2-1; D remains unclear. The germline V gene has CDR1 ENHRY and CDR2 SYGVKD. This CDR3 is 15 amino acids long. The ends were cut back, 5 bases at V and 1 base at J, with 12 bases in the middle.

In the case of this clonotype: A much larger clone lies a single base off, so this may be a read error. J is TRBJ1-5 and V is TRBV6-1, with a possible D match to TRBD1 (6 bases). Looked up from germline, CDR1 is MNHNS and CDR2 is SASEGT. V shed 10 bases and J shed 2 bases, with 33 bases lying between them. The CDR3 is 20 residues long. The CDR3 nucleotides are TGTGCCATCACGCCCCTCGTATCCCCAGGGGCCGCATCACGCAATCAGCCCCAGCATTTT. It is translated as CAITPLVSPGAASRNQPQHF.

This clonotype was observed once. The junction differs from germline at one of its ends, possibly a read error. The genes are TRBV11-3 and TRBJ2-1, with D possibly matching TRBD2 (6 bases). CDR3 length equals 15 residues. The germline V gene has CDR1 SGHNT and CDR2 YENEEA. The CDR3 bases are TGTGCCAACAGCTCAGGAACTGGCGGGAAGCTTGAGCAGTTCTTC. Translated, it gives CANSSGTGGKLEQFF.

This clonotype has only one observation. The gene calls are TRBV12-1 and TRBJ2-2; TRBD2, the table's D call, lacks a check against the DNA. TRBV12-1 is a documented pseudogene. CDR3 length: 16 amino acids. CDR3 region: CASIAGGHTNAGELFF. The CDR3 DNA follows: TGTGCCAGCATCGCGGGGGGGCACACAAACGCCGGGGAGCTGTTTTTT.

In regard to this clonotype: The junction departs from the called germline gene at one end, perhaps through a read error. The chain employs TRBV12-3 or TRBV12-4 and TRBJ2-1; D is perhaps TRBD2 (5 bases). The CDR3 has 16 residues. For the CDR3, the DNA is TGTGCCAGCAGTTTATATGTTGGTAGCGAGAGCGATGAGAAGTTCTTC. Translating gives CASSLYVGSESDEKFF.

As concerns this clonotype: At one end, the junction sequence differs from germline, possibly due to a read error. V is TRBV12-3 or TRBV12-4 and J is TRBJ1-4; D possibly corresponds to TRBD1 (6 bases). The CDR3 length is 17 residues. The CDR3 sequence is CASSTRGAGRSNEKLFF. As DNA, the CDR3 is TGCGCCAGCAGTACCCGGGGGGCAGGGAGATCTAATGAAAAACTGTTTTTT.